This TCR beta chain emerged from a study of PD-1 blockade in mismatch repair-deficient tumors. Concerning this clone: Antigen specificity is unknown.

CDR3 size: 18 residues. V was pared by 7 bases and J by 6 bases, with 31 bases between. Germline CDR1 and CDR2: SQVTM and ANQGSEA. Only in-frame clones appear in the TCRdb table, and some are missing; sequencing was by immunoSEQ multiplex PCR. The profile shows about 120,000 clones, about 88% of them singletons. Study-level results: After pembrolizumab, tumor-resident clones rose rapidly, then generally contracted before radiologic responses.

The chain employs TRBV29-1 and TRBJ2-1; D unclear. The TCR sequence derives from an adult with mismatch repair-deficient cancer. Sequences were derived from peripheral blood, sampled 44 weeks after starting pembrolizumab. In DNA, the CDR3 is TGCAGCGCCTTGAAACCCAAAGGACCGCTTATAGCCCCCAATGAGCAGTTCTTC. This codes for CSALKPKGPLIAPNEQFF.